This T cell receptor (beta chain) came from a study of blood T cell repertoires in COVID-19. Across the whole study: The origin of the acute and convalescent COVID-19 samples was the United States, Italy and Spain. Sources were T cells, B-cell-depleted T cells, or PBMCs; the material itself was cDNA or gDNA.

The CDR3 covers 14 residues. The germline CDR1 and CDR2 sequences are MNHEY and SVGEGT. Trimming at V came to 7 bases and at J to 5 bases, leaving 10 bases not matched to a gene. Study processing details: Amplification of reference gene primers was used by the study to estimate nucleated cell counts. The data were produced by immunoSEQ multiplex PCR, yet TCRdb's version contains in-frame clones alone and is incomplete. Clone size and the V and J calls come from that table; the DNA yielded D and trimming. The sample consists of tens of thousands of clones, roughly 85% of them appearing once. The sequenced sample consisted of peripheral blood. The chain joins TRBV6-2 or TRBV6-3 to TRBJ2-7, with 8 bases identical to TRBD1. The sequence was obtained from a human donor in a cohort sampled during active COVID-19. In DNA form, the CDR3 reads TGTGCCAGCAACCCAAGGACAGGGCATCACGAGCAGTACTTC. This translates into CASNPRTGHHEQYF.